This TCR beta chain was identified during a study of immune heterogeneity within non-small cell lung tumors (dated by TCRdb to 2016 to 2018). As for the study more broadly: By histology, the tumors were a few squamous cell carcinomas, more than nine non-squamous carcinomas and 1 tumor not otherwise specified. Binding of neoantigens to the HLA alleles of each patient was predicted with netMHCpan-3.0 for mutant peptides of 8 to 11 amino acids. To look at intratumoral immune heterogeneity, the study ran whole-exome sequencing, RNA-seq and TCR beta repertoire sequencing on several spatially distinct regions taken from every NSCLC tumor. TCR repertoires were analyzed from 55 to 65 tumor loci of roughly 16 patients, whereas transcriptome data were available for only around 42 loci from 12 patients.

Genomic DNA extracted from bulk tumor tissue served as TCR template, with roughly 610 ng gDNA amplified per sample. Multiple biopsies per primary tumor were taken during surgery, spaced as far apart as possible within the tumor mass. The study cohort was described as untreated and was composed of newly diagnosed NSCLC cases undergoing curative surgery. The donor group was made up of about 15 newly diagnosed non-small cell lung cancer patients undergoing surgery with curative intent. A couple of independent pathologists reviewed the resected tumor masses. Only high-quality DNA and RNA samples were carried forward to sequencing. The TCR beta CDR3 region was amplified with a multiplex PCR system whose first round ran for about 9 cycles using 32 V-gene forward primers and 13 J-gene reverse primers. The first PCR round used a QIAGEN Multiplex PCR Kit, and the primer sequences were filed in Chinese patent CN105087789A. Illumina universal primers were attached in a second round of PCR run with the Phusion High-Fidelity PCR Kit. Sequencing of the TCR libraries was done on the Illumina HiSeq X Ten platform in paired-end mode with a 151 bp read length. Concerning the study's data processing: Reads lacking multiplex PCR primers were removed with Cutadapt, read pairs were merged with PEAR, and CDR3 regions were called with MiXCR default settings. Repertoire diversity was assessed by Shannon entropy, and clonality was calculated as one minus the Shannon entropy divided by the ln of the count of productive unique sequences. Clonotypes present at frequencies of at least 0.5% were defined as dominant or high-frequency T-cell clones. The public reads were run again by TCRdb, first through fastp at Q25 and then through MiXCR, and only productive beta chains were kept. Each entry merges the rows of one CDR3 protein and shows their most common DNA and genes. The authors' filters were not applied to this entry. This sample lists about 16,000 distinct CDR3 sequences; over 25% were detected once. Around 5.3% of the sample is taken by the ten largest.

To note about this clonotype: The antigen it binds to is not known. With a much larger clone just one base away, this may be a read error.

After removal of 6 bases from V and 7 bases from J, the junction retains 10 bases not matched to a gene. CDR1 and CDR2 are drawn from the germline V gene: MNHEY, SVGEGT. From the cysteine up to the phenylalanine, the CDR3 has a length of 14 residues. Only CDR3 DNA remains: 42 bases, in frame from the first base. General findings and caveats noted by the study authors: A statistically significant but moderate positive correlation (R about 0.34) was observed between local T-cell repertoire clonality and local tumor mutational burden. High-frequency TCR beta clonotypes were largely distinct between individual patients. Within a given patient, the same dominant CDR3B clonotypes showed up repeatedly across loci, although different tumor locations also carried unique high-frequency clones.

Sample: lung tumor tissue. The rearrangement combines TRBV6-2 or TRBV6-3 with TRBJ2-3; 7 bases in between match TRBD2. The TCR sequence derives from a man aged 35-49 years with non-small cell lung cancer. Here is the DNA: TGTGCCAGCAGGGCTAGCGGAGGAGCATATACGCAGTATTTT. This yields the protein CASRASGGAYTQYF.